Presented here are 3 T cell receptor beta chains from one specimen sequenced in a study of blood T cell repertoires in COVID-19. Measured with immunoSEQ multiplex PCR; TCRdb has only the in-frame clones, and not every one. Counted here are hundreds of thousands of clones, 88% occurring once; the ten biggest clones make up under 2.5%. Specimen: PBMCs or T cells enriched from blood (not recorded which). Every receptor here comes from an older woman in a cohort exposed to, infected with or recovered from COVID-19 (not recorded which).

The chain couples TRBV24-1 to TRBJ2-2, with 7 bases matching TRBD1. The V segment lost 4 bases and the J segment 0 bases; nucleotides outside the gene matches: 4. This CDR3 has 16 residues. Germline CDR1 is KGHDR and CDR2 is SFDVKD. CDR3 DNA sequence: TGTGCCACCAGTGACTACAGGGGATCGAACACCGGGGAGCTGTTTTTT. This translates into CATSDYRGSNTGELFF.

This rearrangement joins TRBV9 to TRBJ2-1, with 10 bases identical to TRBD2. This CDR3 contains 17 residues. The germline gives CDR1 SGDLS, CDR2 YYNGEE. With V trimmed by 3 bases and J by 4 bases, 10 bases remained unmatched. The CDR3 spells CASSATLAGGLYNEQFF. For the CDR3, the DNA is TGTGCCAGCAGCGCTACGTTAGCGGGGGGCCTATACAATGAGCAGTTCTTC.

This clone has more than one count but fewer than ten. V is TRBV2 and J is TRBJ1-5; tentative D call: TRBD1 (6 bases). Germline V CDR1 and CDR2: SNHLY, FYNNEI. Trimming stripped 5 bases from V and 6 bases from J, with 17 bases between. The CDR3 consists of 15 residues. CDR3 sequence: CASSHGTLRFQPQHF. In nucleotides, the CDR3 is TGTGCCAGCAGTCACGGGACATTGCGTTTTCAGCCCCAGCATTTT.